The rows below give T cell receptor beta chains drawn from one sample of a study of control samples from healthy donors and cancer patients. Only in-frame clones appear in the TCRdb table, and some are missing; sequencing was by immunoSEQ multiplex PCR. The profile shows 90,000 to 100,000 clones, 79% of them singletons. The sequenced sample consisted of blood. Every receptor here comes from a woman younger than 45 in good health. Each CDR3 is given without its conserved first and last residue. Fields, in order: V gene, D gene, J gene, CDR3 protein. D genes are given only for firm matches.

>TRBV7-2|.|TRBJ2-1
ASSLSTGTFNEQF
>TRBV7-8|.|TRBJ2-4
ASSLGGQGKNIQY
>TRBV19|.|TRBJ2-2
ASSMYGNTGELF
>TRBV4-3|.|TRBJ1-4
ASSQDLQGFDEKLF
>TRBV10-2|TRBD2|TRBJ2-3
ASGTSGGDTQY
>TRBV9|.|TRBJ1-1
ASSGDLNTEAF
>TRBV5-1|TRBD1|TRBJ2-2
ASRQGNTGELF
>TRBV7-3|.|TRBJ2-1
ASSFGGYNEQF
>TRBV6-5|TRBD1|TRBJ2-7
ASSTRTGGMYEQY
>TRBV12-5|.|TRBJ2-3
ASGLAYRTDTQY
>TRBV5-1|.|TRBJ1-2
ASSLEEGAYRGYT
>TRBV10-3|TRBD1|TRBJ1-3
AISGQGFSGNTIY
>TRBV19|.|TRBJ1-5
ASSIRGTNQPQH
>TRBV30|.|TRBJ1-6
AWSLQGKHSPLH
>TRBV27|.|TRBJ1-6
ASSFQGYNSPLH
>TRBV30|.|TRBJ1-2
AWRLYGGNYGYT
>TRBV7-6|TRBD1|TRBJ1-1
ASSLGTGGTTEAF
>TRBV3-1/TRBV3-2|.|TRBJ1-1
ASSQRAREGAF
>TRBV5-1|.|TRBJ2-1
ASSLRSDNEQF
>TRBV9|.|TRBJ2-1
ASSVPGGDEQF
>TRBV12-3/TRBV12-4|TRBD2|TRBJ2-1
ASSTGLGPAF
>TRBV6-2/TRBV6-3|.|TRBJ1-1
ASSYSRAGVMNTEAF
>TRBV12-3/TRBV12-4|.|TRBJ2-3
ASRSTSHTQY
>TRBV29-1|TRBD1|TRBJ2-7
SALGQGALRVGEQY
>TRBV9|TRBD1|TRBJ2-2
ASSVYRGTGELF
>TRBV7-8|.|TRBJ2-5
ASQGYQETQY
>TRBV5-4|.|TRBJ1-4
ASSLATGSLNEKLF
>TRBV19|TRBD1|TRBJ1-5
ASSILQGANSQPQH
>TRBV7-2|TRBD1|TRBJ1-5
ASSLQTGGNQPQH
>TRBV4-2|.|TRBJ1-3
ASSQLPEVSGNTIY
>TRBV19|TRBD1|TRBJ1-4
ACRDRGRATNEKLF
>TRBV19|.|TRBJ2-5
ASSPAIKETQY
>TRBV5-4|TRBD2|TRBJ2-7
ASSIGTSGGDYEQY
>TRBV2|TRBD2|TRBJ2-7
ASSERGTTEQTSPYEQY
>TRBV11-3|.|TRBJ2-7
ASSLVSGHEQY
>TRBV7-2|.|TRBJ1-4
ASSLTGEEKLF
>TRBV5-1|TRBD1|TRBJ2-7
ASAVGTGGYEQY
>TRBV6-5|.|TRBJ1-2
ASTGGGAGYT
>TRBV7-2|.|TRBJ1-6
ASSPQGSYNSPLH
>TRBV29-1|TRBD1|TRBJ2-7
SVGTGGFYEQY
>TRBV4-3|TRBD2|TRBJ2-2
ASSQVLGGARELF
>TRBV9|.|TRBJ1-6
ASSVEVFNSPLH
>TRBV6-1|TRBD1|TRBJ1-4
ASSEISTGTNEKLF
>TRBV7-2|TRBD1|TRBJ1-5
ASSVTGQVNQPQH
>TRBV5-1|.|TRBJ2-3
ASSLAPGNTDTQY
>TRBV11-3|.|TRBJ2-2
ASSPRGGWTGELF
>TRBV5-8|.|TRBJ2-7
ASSPGREKDEQY